This TCR beta chain was sequenced in a study of T cell changes during pregnancy in multiple sclerosis. The V gene's germline CDR1 is MNHEY and CDR2 SMNVEV (reference sequence). The CDR3 extends over 15 amino acids. The germline V and J ends were trimmed by 3 bases and 1 base, with 11 bases remaining between them. Generated by immunoSEQ multiplex PCR, the TCRdb table keeps only in-frame clones and is missing some. Here the sample spans under 50,000 clones, approximately 92% being singletons. The sample consisted of CD8+ T cells from peripheral blood mononuclear cells, taken after pregnancy. J is TRBJ2-3 and V is TRBV27, with unresolved D. The receptor's source is a female donor with multiple sclerosis, enrolled in a pregnancy study. The CDR3 protein is CASSFGSRGTDTQYF. The CDR3 coding sequence is TGTGCCAGCAGTTTCGGCTCCCGGGGCACAGATACGCAGTATTTT.